The 23 T cell receptor beta chains reported below all come from one sample, sequenced in a study of cytomegalovirus exposure and HLA in healthy donors. Both 60 Vbeta primers and 13 Jbeta primers went into the PCR. Only in-frame clones appear in the TCRdb table, and some are missing; sequencing was by immunoSEQ multiplex PCR. The repertoire holds tens of thousands of clones, with about 66% as singletons. The sequenced sample consisted of PBMCs. The receptors shown here come from a woman aged 50 to 60 in good health and CMV-seropositive.

This chain joins TRBV5-4 and TRBJ2-5, with TRBD2 matching over 8 bases. This CDR3 region has 15 residues. The junction had 8 bases not matched to a gene; V was cut back by 3 bases and J by 4 bases. The germline V gene has CDR1 SGHNT and CDR2 YYREEE (reference sequence). CDR3 in DNA: TGTGCCAGCAGCTCCGGGGGGGCCTTAACAGAGACCCAGTACTTC. It encodes CASSSGGALTETQYF.

This clone was detected a few times. This chain links TRBV28 with TRBJ2-3; D remains ambiguous. CDR3 size: 14 residues. V lost 7 bases and J lost 6, with 17 bases in between. Germline V gene sequence: CDR1 MDHEN, CDR2 SYDVKM. CDR3 nucleotides: TGTGCCAGCAATCGCGACTCACCCGGGGATACGCAGTATTTT. It translates to CASNRDSPGDTQYF. The full variable domain, completed using reference TRBV28 and TRBJ2-3, is DVKVTQSSRYLVKRTGEKVFLECVQDMDHENMFWYRQDPGLGLRLIYFSYDVKMKEKGDIPEGYSVSREKKERFSLILESASTNQTSMYLCASNRDSPGDTQYFGPGTRLTVL.

This chain joins TRBV7-6 and TRBJ2-2; 7 bases match TRBD2. Germline loops: CDR1 SGHVS, CDR2 FNYEAQ. CDR3 length: 16 residues. The junction had 3 bases not matched to a gene; V was cut back by 1 base and J by 1 base. CDR3 loop: CASSLELARNTGELFF. For the CDR3, the DNA is TGTGCCAGCAGCTTAGAACTAGCGAGGAACACCGGGGAGCTGTTTTTT.

The rearrangement links TRBV4-1 to TRBJ2-2; 8 bases align to TRBD2. CDR3 length: 14 residues. The germline V gene encodes CDR1 MGHRA and CDR2 YSYEKL. The ends lost 7 bases at V and 3 bases at J; junction bases unmatched: 4. The CDR3 DNA is TGCGCCAGCAACCCGGGACTAGACACCGGGGAGCTGTTTTTT. Residues: CASNPGLDTGELFF.

The chain is built from TRBV2 and TRBJ1-2; D not resolved. This CDR3 region has 12 residues. Germline CDR1 and CDR2: SNHLY and FYNNEI. Trimming pared 1 base from V and 8 bases from J, leaving 8 bases between. The CDR3 DNA is TGTGCCAGCAGTGAAGAGAGGTACGGCTACACCTTC. Translated: CASSEERYGYTF.

The genes are TRBV5-4 and TRBJ2-3, with 10 bases matching TRBD1. The J segment lost 2 bases and the V segment lost 8 bases, leaving 5 bases of the junction unmatched. The CDR3 runs to 14 residues. The germline CDR1 and CDR2 sequences are SGHNT and YYREEE (reference sequence). The CDR3 protein is CASTGTGATDTQYF. In DNA form, the CDR3 reads TGTGCCAGTACCGGGACAGGGGCCACAGATACGCAGTATTTT.

A single count supports this clone. The V gene is TRBV5-1, the J gene TRBJ1-2, with D possibly being TRBD1 (6 bases). This CDR3 comprises 14 residues. CDR1 SGHRS and CDR2 YFSETQ come from the germline V gene. Deletions cut 0 bases from V and 5 bases from J, with 11 bases between. The CDR3 nucleotides read TGCGCCAGCAGCTTGGAACAGGGAGGGTATGGCTACACCTTC. It translates to CASSLEQGGYGYTF.

V and J are TRBV9 and TRBJ2-5, with 8 bases matching TRBD1. V lost 0 bases and J lost 7; bases outside the gene matches: 2. This CDR3 region has 13 residues. CDR1 and CDR2 from the germline V gene are SGDLS and YYNGEE. This CDR3 is CASSVEQGGTQYF. As DNA, the CDR3 is TGTGCCAGCAGCGTAGAACAGGGGGGGACCCAGTACTTC.

The J gene is TRBJ2-5, the V gene TRBV6-1, with 10 bases aligning to TRBD2. The CDR3 spans 18 residues. After removal of 2 bases from V and 2 bases from J, the junction contained 11 bases not matched to a gene. Germline loops: CDR1 MNHNS, CDR2 SASEGT. The CDR3 sequence is CASSEMGKLAGVQETQYF. The CDR3 DNA is TGTGCCAGCAGTGAAATGGGGAAGCTAGCGGGGGTACAAGAGACCCAGTACTTC.

The J gene is TRBJ1-6, the V gene TRBV27, with a possible D match to TRBD1 (6 bases). Looked up from germline, CDR1 is MNHEY and CDR2 is SMNVEV (reference sequence). There are 16 residues in the CDR3. V was trimmed by 6 bases and J by 10 bases, leaving 22 bases between them. CDR3 bases: TGTGCCAGCAGCGAAAGCTTCAGGGGTCTACCATCACCCCTCCACTTT. Its protein is CASSESFRGLPSPLHF.

The chain joins TRBV6-1 to TRBJ2-1; maybe TRBD2 (7 bases). Trimming left V 5 bases short and J 7 bases short, with 18 bases between. This CDR3 is 15 amino acids long. Germline CDR1 reads MNHNS; CDR2 reads SASEGT. The CDR3 protein is CASSLRGAQGNEQFF. For the CDR3, the DNA is TGTGCCAGCAGTCTACGGGGGGCCCAGGGTAATGAGCAGTTCTTC.

This clone was seen only a few times. The chain employs TRBV27 and TRBJ2-7; TRBD2 might be the D (7 bases). Per the germline V gene, CDR1 is MNHEY and CDR2 is SMNVEV (reference sequence). Deletions cut 6 bases from V and 6 bases from J, with 15 bases between. The CDR3 has 13 residues. The CDR3 DNA is TGTGCCAGCAGCCCTGGGGGGGCCGGCGAGCAGTACTTC. The encoded protein is CASSPGGAGEQYF.

V gene TRBV4-1 combines with J gene TRBJ1-4; tentative D call: TRBD1 (5 bases). This CDR3 has 15 amino acids. Germline CDR1 and CDR2: MGHRA and YSYEKL. V gave up 1 base and J gave up 2 bases, with 8 bases separating them. CDR3 loop: CASSQGEGTNEKLFF. The CDR3 region has the DNA TGCGCCAGCAGCCAAGGGGAGGGGACTAATGAAAAACTGTTTTTT.

The V gene is TRBV13, the J gene TRBJ2-3; tentatively, D is TRBD2 (5 bases). This CDR3 is 14 amino acids long. V lost 4 bases and J lost 5, with 13 bases in between. In germline, CDR1 is PRHDT, CDR2 FYEKMQ (reference sequence). The CDR3 bases are TGTGCCAGCAGCTCCATGTCGGGGAAAGATACGCAGTATTTT. Its translation: CASSSMSGKDTQYF.

The rearrangement joins TRBV7-9 to TRBJ1-1, with TRBD1 as a possible D gene (5 bases). V lost 4 bases and J lost 5, with 8 bases in between. Germline loops: CDR1 SEHNR, CDR2 FQNEAQ (reference sequence). The CDR3 spans 12 residues. The CDR3 sequence: CASSSGKTEAFF. CDR3 sequence (DNA): TGTGCCAGCAGCTCAGGGAAAACTGAAGCTTTCTTT.

This chain uses TRBV4-3 with TRBJ1-2; 7 nucleotides line up with TRBD1. The junction had 8 bases not matched to a gene; V was cut back by 2 bases and J by 2 bases. Germline assignment: CDR1 LGHNA and CDR2 YSLEER. This CDR3 spans 16 amino acids. This CDR3 reads CASSQPLGQENYGYTF. In nucleotides, the CDR3 is TGCGCCAGCAGCCAACCCCTAGGACAGGAGAACTATGGCTACACCTTC.

This clone has just a few counts. The chain recombines TRBV11-2 with TRBJ2-5, with TRBD2 matching over 12 bases. From germline, CDR1 is SGHAT and CDR2 FQNNGV. The CDR3 is made up of 16 amino acids. V lost 0 bases, J lost 4 bases, and 3 bases stayed unmatched. In DNA form, the CDR3 reads TGTGCCAGCAGCTTAGAACTAGCGGGGGGCGTAGAGACCCAGTACTTC. It translates to CASSLELAGGVETQYF.

The chain couples TRBV11-1 to TRBJ1-1, with 7 bases fitting TRBD1. Trimming at V came to 5 bases and at J to 1 base, leaving 4 bases not matched to a gene. Germline V gives CDR1 SGHAT, CDR2 FQDESV (reference sequence). The CDR3 is 14 amino acids. The CDR3 DNA sequence: TGTGCCAGCAGCCGGGGGACAGCGAACACTGAAGCTTTCTTT. Translated: CASSRGTANTEAFF.

The chain uses TRBV5-1 and TRBJ1-4; possibly TRBD1 for D (5 bases). Germline V gene lookup returns CDR1 SGHRS and CDR2 YFSETQ. The CDR3 consists of 14 residues. V lost 2 bases and J 4 bases, leaving 9 bases between the germline ends. The DNA of the CDR3 is TGCGCCAGCAGCTTAGGACAAGTTAATGAAAAACTGTTTTTT. Protein product: CASSLGQVNEKLFF.

V gene TRBV7-2 combines with J gene TRBJ1-6; a possible D gene is TRBD1 (5 bases). In germline, CDR1 is SGHTA, CDR2 FQGNSA. V lost 7 bases and J lost 7, with 11 bases in between. CDR3 length equals 13 residues. The CDR3: CASTRQPNSPLHF. Written as DNA, the CDR3 is TGTGCCAGCACCCGACAGCCGAATTCACCCCTCCACTTT.

This rearrangement joins TRBV4-3 to TRBJ1-2; 7 bases are a match to TRBD1. Germline CDR1 reads LGHNA; CDR2 reads YSLEER. J was trimmed by 4 bases and V by 0 bases; bases with no gene match: 5. CDR3 size: 15 residues. The CDR3 here is CASSQDLGTAYGYTF. The CDR3 bases are TGCGCCAGCAGCCAAGATCTGGGGACAGCCTATGGCTACACCTTC.

In this sample, this clone turned up a few times. This chain uses TRBV5-4 with TRBJ1-1; D gene uncertain. CDR1 SGHNT and CDR2 YYREEE come from the germline V gene (reference sequence). The germline V and J ends were trimmed by 0 bases and 0 bases, with 6 bases remaining between them. The CDR3 runs to 14 residues. The CDR3 reads CASSLAGMNTEAFF. The CDR3, as DNA: TGTGCCAGCAGCTTGGCCGGGATGAACACTGAAGCTTTCTTT.

V usage is TRBV19 and J usage is TRBJ2-3; D might be TRBD1 (6 bases). CDR1 and CDR2 from the germline V gene are LNHDA and SQIVND (reference sequence). The CDR3 contains 11 residues. CDR3 sequence (DNA): TGTGCGGCAGGGGATAGAGATACGCAGTATTTT. It is translated as CAAGDRDTQYF.